This T cell receptor beta chain appears in the sequencing data of a study of shared clonotypes between healthy human individuals. Study-level findings and limits: Generation probabilities of non-shared clonotypes were lower (relative to those shared by all four donors). Depth was large, yet rarefaction showed that sorted-subset sequencing was incomplete.

CDR3 length: 15 amino acids. Per the germline V gene, CDR1 is SGHDN and CDR2 is FVKESK. V was pared by 1 base and J by 2 bases, with 2 bases of the junction left unmatched. Sequencing used immunoSEQ multiplex PCR; TCRdb keeps in-frame clones, though not all of them. The sample has some 2.3 million clones, over 85% seen once. Regarding this clone: Antigen unknown.

Sequenced sample: naive CD4+ T cells from PBMCs. Described subset: CD45RA+ positively selected. This sequence originates from a man aged 18-30 years in good health. Some clones in this sample may be carry-over from other donors' samples. The genes are TRBV14 and TRBJ1-5, with 7 bases fitting TRBD1. The CDR3, as DNA: TGTGCCAGCAGCCAAGCAGGGGGAGGCAATCAGCCCCAGCATTTT. The encoded protein is CASSQAGGGNQPQHF. Filled out from reference TRBV14 and TRBJ1-5, the complete variable domain reads EAGVTQFPSHSVIEKGQTVTLRCDPISGHDNLYWYRRVMGKEIKFLLHFVKESKQDESGMPNNRFLAERTGGTYSTLKVQPAELEDSGVYFCASSQAGGGNQPQHFGDGTRLSIL.